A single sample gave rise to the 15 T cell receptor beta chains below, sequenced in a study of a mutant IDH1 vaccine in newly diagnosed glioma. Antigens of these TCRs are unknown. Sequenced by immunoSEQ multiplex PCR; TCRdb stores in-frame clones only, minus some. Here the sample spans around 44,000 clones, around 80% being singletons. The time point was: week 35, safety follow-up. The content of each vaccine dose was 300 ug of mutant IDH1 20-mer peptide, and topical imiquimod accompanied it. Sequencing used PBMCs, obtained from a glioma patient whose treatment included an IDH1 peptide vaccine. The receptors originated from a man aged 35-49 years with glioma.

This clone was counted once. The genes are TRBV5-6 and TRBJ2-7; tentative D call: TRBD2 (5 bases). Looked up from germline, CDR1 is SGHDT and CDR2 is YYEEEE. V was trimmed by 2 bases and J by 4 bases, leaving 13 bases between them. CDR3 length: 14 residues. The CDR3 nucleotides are TGTGCCAGCAGCTTAGTCAGCGGCGGGTACGAGCAGTACTTC. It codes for CASSLVSGGYEQYF.

The CDR3 here is CASSPGQRSNEKLFF. In nucleotides, the CDR3 is TGTGCCAGCAGCCCAGGACAGCGATCTAATGAAAAACTGTTTTTT. The chain carries TRBV5-8 and TRBJ1-4; perhaps TRBD1 as D (6 bases). Trimming removed 4 bases from V and 3 bases from J, with 13 bases in between. The CDR3 spans 15 residues. Germline V lookup: CDR1 SGHTS, CDR2 YDEGEE. Supplemented by reference TRBV5-8 and TRBJ1-4, the full variable domain reads EAGVTQSPTHLIKTRGQQATLRCSPISGHTSVYWYQQALGLGLQFLLWYDEGEERNRGNFPPRFSGRQFPNYSSELNVNALELEDSALYLCASSPGQRSNEKLFFGSGTQLSVL.

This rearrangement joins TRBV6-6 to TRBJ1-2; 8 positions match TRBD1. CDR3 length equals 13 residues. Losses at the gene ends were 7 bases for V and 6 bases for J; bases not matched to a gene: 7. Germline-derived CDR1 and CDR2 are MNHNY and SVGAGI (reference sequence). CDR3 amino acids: CASTPGQGDGYTF. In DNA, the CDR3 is TGTGCCAGCACCCCAGGACAGGGCGATGGCTACACCTTC.

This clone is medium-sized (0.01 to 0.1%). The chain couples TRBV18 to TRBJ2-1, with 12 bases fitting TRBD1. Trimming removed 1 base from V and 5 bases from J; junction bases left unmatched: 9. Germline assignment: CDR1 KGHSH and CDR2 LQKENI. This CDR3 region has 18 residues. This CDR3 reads CASSPRPPGQGAHNEQFF. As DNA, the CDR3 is TGTGCCAGCTCACCACGGCCACCGGGACAGGGGGCCCACAATGAGCAGTTCTTC. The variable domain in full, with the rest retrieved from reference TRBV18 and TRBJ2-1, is NAGVMQNPRHLVRRRGQEARLRCSPMKGHSHVYWYRQLPEEGLKFMVYLQKENIIDESGMPKERFSAEFPKEGPSILRIQQVVRGDSAAYFCASSPRPPGQGAHNEQFFGPGTRLTVL.

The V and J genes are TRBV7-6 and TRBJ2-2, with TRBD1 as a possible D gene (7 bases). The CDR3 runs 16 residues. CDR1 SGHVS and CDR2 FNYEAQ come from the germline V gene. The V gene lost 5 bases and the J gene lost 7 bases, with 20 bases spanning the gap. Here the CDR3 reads CASSPRGEGGNGELFF. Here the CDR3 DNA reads TGTGCCAGCAGCCCCCGCGGGGAAGGGGGCAACGGGGAGCTGTTTTTT.

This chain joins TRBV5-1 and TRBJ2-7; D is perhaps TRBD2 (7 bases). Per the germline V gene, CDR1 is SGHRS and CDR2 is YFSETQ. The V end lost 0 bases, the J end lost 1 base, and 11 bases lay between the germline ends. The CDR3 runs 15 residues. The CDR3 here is CASSLAGGTSYEQYF. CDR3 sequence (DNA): TGCGCCAGCAGCTTGGCCGGGGGGACATCCTACGAGCAGTACTTC.

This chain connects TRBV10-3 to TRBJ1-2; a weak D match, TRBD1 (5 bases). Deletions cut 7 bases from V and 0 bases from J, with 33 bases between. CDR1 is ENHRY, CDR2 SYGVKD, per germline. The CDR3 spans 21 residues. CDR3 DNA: TGTGCCATCAACCGAGGATCCAGCATTGGGGCTGCGTCCTACACTAACTATGGCTACACCTTC. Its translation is CAINRGSSIGAASYTNYGYTF.

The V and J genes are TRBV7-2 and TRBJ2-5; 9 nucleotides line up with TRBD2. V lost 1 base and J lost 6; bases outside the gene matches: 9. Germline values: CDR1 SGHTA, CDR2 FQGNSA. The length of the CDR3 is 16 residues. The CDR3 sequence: CASSLEGAGGRKTQYF. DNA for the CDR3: TGTGCCAGCAGCTTAGAAGGTGCGGGGGGGCGGAAGACCCAGTACTTC.

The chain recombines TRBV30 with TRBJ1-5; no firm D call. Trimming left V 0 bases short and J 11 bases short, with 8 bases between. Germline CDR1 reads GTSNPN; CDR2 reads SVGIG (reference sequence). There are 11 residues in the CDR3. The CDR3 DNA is TGTGCCTGGAGTGTATCAAGGGCCCAGCATTTT. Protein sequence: CAWSVSRAQHF.

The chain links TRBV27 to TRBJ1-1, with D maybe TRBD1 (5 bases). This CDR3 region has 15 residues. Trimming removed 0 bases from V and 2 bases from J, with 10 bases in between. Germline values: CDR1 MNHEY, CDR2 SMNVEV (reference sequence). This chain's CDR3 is CASSLSAGLNTEAFF. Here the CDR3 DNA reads TGTGCCAGCAGTTTATCCGCGGGACTAAACACTGAAGCTTTCTTT.

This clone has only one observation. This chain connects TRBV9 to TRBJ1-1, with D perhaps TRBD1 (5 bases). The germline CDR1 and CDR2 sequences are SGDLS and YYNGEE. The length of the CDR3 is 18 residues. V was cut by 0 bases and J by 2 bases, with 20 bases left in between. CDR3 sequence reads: CASSVVSVGGGSNTEAFF. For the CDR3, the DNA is TGTGCCAGCAGCGTAGTGTCTGTGGGGGGGGGAAGCAACACTGAAGCTTTCTTT. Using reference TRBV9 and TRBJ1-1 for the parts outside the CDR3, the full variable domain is DSGVTQTPKHLITATGQRVTLRCSPRSGDLSVYWYQQSLDQGLQFLIQYYNGEERAKGNILERFSAQQFPDLHSELNLSSLELGDSALYFCASSVVSVGGGSNTEAFFGQGTRLTVV.

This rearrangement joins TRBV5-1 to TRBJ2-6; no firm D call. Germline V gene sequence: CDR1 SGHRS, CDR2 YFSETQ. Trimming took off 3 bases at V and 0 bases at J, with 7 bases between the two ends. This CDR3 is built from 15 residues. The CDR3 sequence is CASSSTVSGANVLTF. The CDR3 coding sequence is TGCGCCAGCAGCTCCACAGTCTCTGGGGCCAACGTCCTGACTTTC.

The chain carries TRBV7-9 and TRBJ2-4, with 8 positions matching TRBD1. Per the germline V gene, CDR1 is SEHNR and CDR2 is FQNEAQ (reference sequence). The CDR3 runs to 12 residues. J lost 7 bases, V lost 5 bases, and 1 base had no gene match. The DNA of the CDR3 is TGTGCCAGCAGCCGACAGGGGAACATTCAGTACTTC. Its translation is CASSRQGNIQYF.

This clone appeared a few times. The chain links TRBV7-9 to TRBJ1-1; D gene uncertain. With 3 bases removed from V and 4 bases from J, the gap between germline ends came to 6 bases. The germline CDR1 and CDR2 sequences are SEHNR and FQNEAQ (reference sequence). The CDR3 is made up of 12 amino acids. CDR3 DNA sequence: TGTGCCAGCAGCTTTTTACCCACTGAAGCTTTCTTT. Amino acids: CASSFLPTEAFF.

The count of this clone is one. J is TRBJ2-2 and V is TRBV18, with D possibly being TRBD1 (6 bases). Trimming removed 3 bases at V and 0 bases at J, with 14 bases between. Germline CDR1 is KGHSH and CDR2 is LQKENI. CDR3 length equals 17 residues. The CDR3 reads CASSPRGQLTNTGELFF. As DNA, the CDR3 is TGTGCCAGCTCACCCCGCGGACAGCTTACGAACACCGGGGAGCTGTTTTTT.